This is a list of T cell receptor beta chains from one sample in a study of T cell responses to AZD1222 COVID-19 vaccine. Sequenced by immunoSEQ multiplex PCR; TCRdb stores in-frame clones only, minus some. The data contain 100,000 or so clones, roughly 85% of them seen just once; the ten biggest clones take up 2% to 2.5%. The sample was peripheral blood, taken 28 days after the second AZD1222 dose. The receptors stem from an adult who received the AZD1222 COVID-19 vaccine. Each CDR3 is given with its conserved first and last residue. The D gene is left open where the match is weak. Some rows mark clone size as missing; the rest say once, few, many or name a class of expanded clone.

CDR3nt: TGTGCCAGCAGTTTATCGTCTCAGGGGGCCTTTGGCTACACCTTC
CDR3aa: CASSLSSQGAFGYTF
len: 15
d_gene: TRBD1
abundance: .
v_gene: TRBV28
j_gene: TRBJ1-2

CDR3nt: TGTGCCAGCAGTTTATCGATAAGGGGGGATACGCAGTATTTT
CDR3aa: CASSLSIRGDTQYF
len: 14
d_gene: .
abundance: .
v_gene: TRBV27
j_gene: TRBJ2-3

CDR3nt: TGCGCCAGCAGCCAAGACCGGGACAGGGCGAACAATCAGCCCCAGCATTTT
CDR3aa: CASSQDRDRANNQPQHF
len: 17
d_gene: TRBD1
abundance: once
v_gene: TRBV4-1
j_gene: TRBJ1-5

CDR3nt: TGTGCCAGCAGTAAAGGACAGGGGGGATTCAACAATGAGCAGTTCTTC
CDR3aa: CASSKGQGGFNNEQFF
len: 16
d_gene: TRBD1
abundance: .
v_gene: TRBV6-1
j_gene: TRBJ2-1

CDR3nt: TGTGCCAGCTCACACCCACAGGGGGCTTGGACTGAAGCTTTCTTT
CDR3aa: CASSHPQGAWTEAFF
len: 15
d_gene: TRBD1
abundance: .
v_gene: TRBV18
j_gene: TRBJ1-1

CDR3nt: TGTGCTAGCAGCTTACAAGGGGGCCTAGATACGCAGTATTTT
CDR3aa: CASSLQGGLDTQYF
len: 14
d_gene: TRBD1
abundance: .
v_gene: TRBV7-7
j_gene: TRBJ2-3

CDR3nt: TGTGCCAGCAGCTTGACAGGTCTCTCTGGAAACACCATATATTTT
CDR3aa: CASSLTGLSGNTIYF
len: 15
d_gene: .
abundance: .
v_gene: TRBV7-2
j_gene: TRBJ1-3

CDR3nt: TGTGCCAGTAGTGAACGACTAGCGGGACTTTCCTACGAGCAGTACTTC
CDR3aa: CASSERLAGLSYEQYF
len: 16
d_gene: TRBD2
abundance: .
v_gene: TRBV19
j_gene: TRBJ2-7

CDR3nt: TGTGCCAGCAGTTTAATCACCGGGGAGCTGTTTTTT
CDR3aa: CASSLITGELFF
len: 12
d_gene: .
abundance: .
v_gene: TRBV28
j_gene: TRBJ2-2

CDR3nt: TGTGCCAGCAGTTACGGAGGAGCCCAGAAGCAGCCCCAGCATTTT
CDR3aa: CASSYGGAQKQPQHF
len: 15
d_gene: .
abundance: .
v_gene: TRBV6-5
j_gene: TRBJ1-5

CDR3nt: TGTGCCAGCAGCTTTAGGGGAAAGGTGGGTTTCGGAAACACCATATATTTT
CDR3aa: CASSFRGKVGFGNTIYF
len: 17
d_gene: .
abundance: .
v_gene: TRBV5-5
j_gene: TRBJ1-3

CDR3nt: TGTGCCAGCAGCTTAGAGGGGTTCCCTTCCGAGCAGTACTTC
CDR3aa: CASSLEGFPSEQYF
len: 14
d_gene: .
abundance: once
v_gene: TRBV7-6
j_gene: TRBJ2-7

CDR3nt: TGTGCCAGCAGTGAAAGCGTCGGTTACAATCAGCCCCAGCATTTT
CDR3aa: CASSESVGYNQPQHF
len: 15
d_gene: .
abundance: once
v_gene: TRBV6-1
j_gene: TRBJ1-5

CDR3nt: TGTGCCAGCAGTCGAGGGGGGTGGGCTGAAGCTTTCTTT
CDR3aa: CASSRGGWAEAFF
len: 13
d_gene: .
abundance: .
v_gene: TRBV28
j_gene: TRBJ1-1

CDR3nt: TGCGCCAGCAGCTTGGCTTTGCAGGGGAATTACTATGGCTACACCTTC
CDR3aa: CASSLALQGNYYGYTF
len: 16
d_gene: .
abundance: .
v_gene: TRBV5-1
j_gene: TRBJ1-2

CDR3nt: TGTGCCAGCAGCTTAAACAGGGCAGACGGCTACACCTTC
CDR3aa: CASSLNRADGYTF
len: 13
d_gene: .
abundance: .
v_gene: TRBV11-1
j_gene: TRBJ1-2

CDR3nt: TGCGCCAGCAGCCAAACGAGACTAGCGGGAAGCACAGATACGCAGTATTTT
CDR3aa: CASSQTRLAGSTDTQYF
len: 17
d_gene: TRBD2
abundance: .
v_gene: TRBV4-1
j_gene: TRBJ2-3

CDR3nt: TGCAGCGTTATACAGGGGGCAAGGTACGAGCAGTACTTC
CDR3aa: CSVIQGARYEQYF
len: 13
d_gene: TRBD1
abundance: .
v_gene: TRBV29-1
j_gene: TRBJ2-7

CDR3nt: TGTGCCAGCAGCCCTAACGCGGATAACACTGAAGCTTTCTTT
CDR3aa: CASSPNADNTEAFF
len: 14
d_gene: .
abundance: .
v_gene: TRBV7-3
j_gene: TRBJ1-1

CDR3nt: TGTGCCAGCAGCCCCGGGGCTTATAATTCACCCCTCCACTTT
CDR3aa: CASSPGAYNSPLHF
len: 14
d_gene: .
abundance: .
v_gene: TRBV6-5
j_gene: TRBJ1-6

CDR3nt: TGTGCCATCAGTGAGCCTACGGGGAGCCAAGAGACCCAGTACTTC
CDR3aa: CAISEPTGSQETQYF
len: 15
d_gene: .
abundance: .
v_gene: TRBV10-3
j_gene: TRBJ2-5

CDR3nt: TGCGCCAGCAGCTTGCTCGGGACAGGCGGTCCAGATACGCAGTATTTT
CDR3aa: CASSLLGTGGPDTQYF
len: 16
d_gene: TRBD1
abundance: .
v_gene: TRBV5-1
j_gene: TRBJ2-3

CDR3nt: TGTGCCAGCAGTCGACCGTACCCTAGCGGGAGCCATTACAATGAGCAGTTCTTC
CDR3aa: CASSRPYPSGSHYNEQFF
len: 18
d_gene: TRBD2
abundance: .
v_gene: TRBV5-4
j_gene: TRBJ2-1